This T cell receptor beta chain is drawn from a study of T-cell memory formation after mild COVID-19. This clonotype has a handful of counts. TCRdb processed the 5' RACE reads anew with MiXCR; each CDR3 protein has one entry. The sample consists of roughly 160,000 distinct CDR3 sequences, 11% of them appearing once. With 0 bases removed from V and 6 bases from J, the gap between germline ends came to 6 bases. From germline, CDR1 is LGHDT and CDR2 YNNKEL (reference sequence). This CDR3 is 13 amino acids long. This sequence joins TRBV3-1 and TRBJ1-5; D unresolved. Sequencing was performed on PBMCs or a T cell subset sorted from them (not recorded which). The source is a young man who had mild COVID-19 (a few samples of this study predate the infection). Cell type and time point are not known. The CDR3 here is CASSQDVVQPQHF. The CDR3 nucleotides are TGTGCCAGCAGCCAAGATGTTGTTCAGCCCCAGCATTTT.